This TCR beta chain was retrieved from a study of tumor and adjacent non-tumor tissue in lung cancer. Study as a whole: Patients were aged about 31 to 85, 10 men and a handful of women, stage I to III. Each sample yielded a few million productive TCRbeta reads on average. Study-level results: TCR diversity was significantly greater in tumor than normal lung tissue.

The template was RNA from unsorted bulk tissue. More than 3 cm separated this lung sample from the edge of the tumor. Between August and November 2014, newly diagnosed, chemotherapy-naive lung cancer patients underwent thoracic surgery in China. Comments on this clonotype: Its antigen is still unknown.

The germline V and J ends were trimmed by 4 bases and 6 bases, with 14 bases remaining between them. The germline gives CDR1 MDHEN, CDR2 SYDVKM. CDR3 length: 14 residues. TCRbeta libraries were built with three rounds of nested PCR, modified from ARM-PCR. TCRdb redid the calling of the multiplex PCR reads with MiXCR, one entry per CDR3 protein. The data contain tens of thousands of distinct CDR3 sequences, about two thirds of them singletons. The chain combines TRBV28 with TRBJ2-3; D uncertain. This TCR derives from a woman in her 70s with non-small cell lung cancer. Sequenced material: distant non-tumor lung tissue. DNA for the CDR3: TGTGCCAGCAGTTCCACACCTCCCACTGATACGCAGTATTTT. Translation: CASSSTPPTDTQYF.